Following are 10 T cell receptor beta chains from one sample sequenced in a study of shared clonotypes between healthy human individuals. Assay: immunoSEQ multiplex PCR; the TCRdb copy retains only in-frame clones and omits some. The data contain approximately 2.5 million clones, approximately 90% of them seen just once; the ten biggest clones take up around 0.15%. Sequencing input: naive CD4+ T cells sorted from blood. Subset: CD45RA+ positively selected. The origin of the receptors is a man in his late teens or twenties in good health.

A single count supports this clone. V and J are TRBV6-8 and TRBJ2-5; 7 bases match TRBD1. CDR3 length equals 15 residues. In germline, CDR1 is MNHGY, CDR2 SAAAGT. V trimming: 8 bases; J trimming: 6 bases; junction bases outside the gene matches: 15. CDR3 sequence reads: CASPDVGGDLKTQYF. The CDR3 bases are TGTGCCAGCCCCGACGTAGGGGGCGACTTGAAGACCCAGTACTTC.

The chain employs TRBV19 and TRBJ2-1; 13 nucleotides line up with TRBD2. V lost 10 bases, J lost 9 bases, and 6 bases stayed unmatched. The CDR3 runs to 13 residues. Germline V gene sequence: CDR1 LNHDA, CDR2 SQIVND (reference sequence). CDR3 nucleotide sequence: TGTGCCACTTCGACTAGCGGGAGGATTGAGCAGTTCTTC. Protein: CATSTSGRIEQFF.

The rearrangement uses TRBV5-6 and TRBJ2-7, with D possibly matching TRBD1 (6 bases). V dropped 7 bases and J dropped 8 bases, with 19 bases sitting between them. The CDR3 is 13 residues long. Germline CDR1 and CDR2: SGHDT and YYEEEE. CDR3 sequence reads: CASRWTDDTQQYF. In DNA, the CDR3 is TGTGCCAGCCGGTGGACAGACGACACACAGCAGTACTTC.

The chain couples TRBV11-2 to TRBJ1-2, with 9 bases lining up with TRBD1. Germline V gene data show CDR1 as SGHAT and CDR2 as FQNNGV. The length of the CDR3 is 15 residues. Trimming at V came to 1 base and at J to 4 bases, leaving 4 bases not matched to a gene. CDR3 bases: TGTGCCAGCAGCTTAGGGACAGGGGCTGGCTATGGCTACACCTTC. Its protein product is CASSLGTGAGYGYTF.

This clone was observed a few times. The chain employs TRBV11-2 and TRBJ2-3; TRBD2 matches at 9 bases. This CDR3 has 16 residues. Germline V gene sequence: CDR1 SGHAT, CDR2 FQNNGV. Trimming removed 5 bases from V and 2 bases from J; junction bases left unmatched: 8. The CDR3 nucleotides read TGTGCCAGCAGCATCTTTGGCGGGGGGGCCACAGATACGCAGTATTTT. It encodes CASSIFGGGATDTQYF.

CDR3 DNA: TGTGCCAGCAGCCCTTCCGGGACTAGCTTTGGTAATGAGCAGTTCTTC. Residues: CASSPSGTSFGNEQFF. This chain connects TRBV7-2 to TRBJ2-1; 9 bases align to TRBD2. The CDR3 runs to 16 residues. Germline-derived CDR1 and CDR2 are SGHTA and FQGNSA. The junction had 12 bases not matched to a gene; V was cut back by 5 bases and J by 7 bases.

V gene TRBV5-4 combines with J gene TRBJ2-3, with 9 bases aligning to TRBD1. The V and J ends lost 2 bases and 4 bases, in that order; junction bases with no gene match: 2. The CDR3 runs to 14 residues. CDR1 is SGHNT and CDR2 is YYREEE in the germline V gene (reference sequence). The CDR3 loop is CASSFGQGPDTQYF. The DNA of the CDR3 is TGTGCCAGCAGCTTCGGACAGGGGCCAGATACGCAGTATTTT.

CDR3 nucleotide sequence: TGCGCCAGCAGCTTGGCCGGCGGGAGGGCCACCGGGGAGCTGTTTTTT. Encoded protein: CASSLAGGRATGELFF. This sequence joins TRBV5-1 and TRBJ2-2; 9 positions match TRBD2. This CDR3 region has 16 residues. Germline V gives CDR1 SGHRS, CDR2 YFSETQ. The ends lost 0 bases at V and 4 bases at J; junction bases unmatched: 4. Supplemented by reference TRBV5-1 and TRBJ2-2, the full variable domain reads KAGVTQTPRYLIKTRGQQVTLSCSPISGHRSVSWYQQTPGQGLQFLFEYFSETQRNKGNFPGRFSGRQFSNSRSEMNVSTLELGDSALYLCASSLAGGRATGELFFGEGSRLTVL.

Notes on this clone: Different DNA sequences within this sample yield the same CDR3. The chain is built from TRBV30 and TRBJ2-5, with D tentatively TRBD1 (6 bases). Germline CDR1 GTSNPN, CDR2 SVGIG (reference sequence). This CDR3 spans 12 amino acids. Trimming pared 0 bases from V and 4 bases from J, leaving 6 bases between. This chain's CDR3 is CAWSVQGETQYF. CDR3 sequence (DNA): TGTGCCTGGAGTGTACAGGGAGAGACCCAGTACTTC.

V usage is TRBV5-1 and J usage is TRBJ2-7, with D tentatively TRBD1 (6 bases). The CDR3 has 16 residues. CDR1 and CDR2 (germline): SGHRS, YFSETQ. Trimming stripped 4 bases from V and 0 bases from J, with 17 bases between. CDR3 sequence reads: CASSPRTLGASYEQYF. Written as DNA, the CDR3 is TGCGCCAGCAGCCCTCGGACGCTGGGGGCCTCCTACGAGCAGTACTTC.